These T cell receptor beta chains were read from a single sample in a study of pediatric ulcerative colitis. Measured with immunoSEQ multiplex PCR; TCRdb has only the in-frame clones, and not every one. The sample has approximately 60,000 clones, about 86% seen once; the top ten hold around 3.6%. Sample: blood. Receptors originate from a boy between 10 and 17 years old with severe ulcerative colitis. The CDR3 runs from the conserved cysteine through the conserved F or W. Each record gives: V gene, J gene, CDR3 protein.

V: TRBV5-1; J: TRBJ2-1; CDR3: CASSPGGGKSYNEQFF
V: TRBV4-3; J: TRBJ2-1; CDR3: CASSQDLRTGYNEQFF
V: TRBV18; J: TRBJ1-4; CDR3: CASSPPTNEKLFF
V: TRBV11-2; J: TRBJ2-4; CDR3: CASSLDRVVAKNIQYF
V: TRBV13; J: TRBJ1-2; CDR3: CASSSDRWGYTF
V: TRBV15; J: TRBJ1-4; CDR3: CATSRFGGGEKLFF
V: TRBV7-2; J: TRBJ2-7; CDR3: CASSLAPVSYEQYF
V: TRBV2; J: TRBJ1-2; CDR3: CASSGWGLGDYTF
V: TRBV6-1; J: TRBJ2-7; CDR3: CASSERGGYEQYF
V: TRBV7-9; J: TRBJ2-3; CDR3: CASSFSPVLAGDTDTQYF
V: TRBV4-3; J: TRBJ2-1; CDR3: CASSQDRTSGSTNEQFF
V: TRBV27; J: TRBJ2-1; CDR3: CASRSLAELHNEQFF
V: TRBV30; J: TRBJ2-5; CDR3: CAWTSGSWETQYF
V: TRBV14; J: TRBJ2-3; CDR3: CASSTSGSDTQYF
V: TRBV7-9; J: TRBJ2-1; CDR3: CASSPTGRYNEQFF
V: TRBV7-3; J: TRBJ1-1; CDR3: CASSLILGTEAFF
V: TRBV7-9; J: TRBJ1-1; CDR3: CASSLVLRGLGDTEAFF
V: TRBV7-6; J: TRBJ2-6; CDR3: CASSQPPGAGLHSGANVLTF
V: TRBV9; J: TRBJ1-4; CDR3: CASSVRPRGEKLFF
V: TRBV6-5; J: TRBJ1-1; CDR3: CASRADGRNTEAFF
V: TRBV29-1; J: TRBJ1-1; CDR3: CSVEQGRGSEAFF
V: TRBV27; J: TRBJ2-1; CDR3: CASSFDRDRNEQFF